The source of this TCR beta chain is a study of monozygotic twins with inflammatory bowel disease. One entry per CDR3 protein, without DNA, is what TCRdb gives after re-calling the 5' RACE reads. Its listing shows around 450,000 distinct CDR3 sequences. The sequencing sample was made of blood. This TCR was sampled from a human donor with ulcerative colitis or Crohn's disease, or a healthy co-twin of an affected twin (not recorded which).

CDR3 loop: CATSMEGGGTGELFF. This rearrangement joins TRBV15 to TRBJ2-2; TCRdb's D call, TRBD1, is unchecked because there is no DNA. Germline CDR1 LNHNV, CDR2 YYDKDF (reference sequence). The CDR3 extends over 15 amino acids.